The subject of this entry is one TCR beta chain. The method was immunoSEQ multiplex PCR; TCRdb's version includes in-frame clones alone and lacks a portion of them. Seen here are about 480,000 clones, 88% observed once, and the top ten hold 1.8%. The data derive from a study of blood T cell repertoires in COVID-19. V lost 4 bases, J lost 0 bases, and 5 bases stayed unmatched. From germline, CDR1 is MGHRA and CDR2 YSYEKL. The CDR3 has 15 residues. The sequencing sample was made of PBMCs or T cells enriched from blood (not recorded which). This receptor was identified in a woman aged 40 to 50 who had recovered from COVID-19. The chain carries TRBV4-1 and TRBJ1-1, with 7 positions matching TRBD1. As DNA, the CDR3 is TGCGCCAGCAGCCCCAGGGGGAGCATGAACACTGAAGCTTTCTTT. Translating it yields CASSPRGSMNTEAFF.